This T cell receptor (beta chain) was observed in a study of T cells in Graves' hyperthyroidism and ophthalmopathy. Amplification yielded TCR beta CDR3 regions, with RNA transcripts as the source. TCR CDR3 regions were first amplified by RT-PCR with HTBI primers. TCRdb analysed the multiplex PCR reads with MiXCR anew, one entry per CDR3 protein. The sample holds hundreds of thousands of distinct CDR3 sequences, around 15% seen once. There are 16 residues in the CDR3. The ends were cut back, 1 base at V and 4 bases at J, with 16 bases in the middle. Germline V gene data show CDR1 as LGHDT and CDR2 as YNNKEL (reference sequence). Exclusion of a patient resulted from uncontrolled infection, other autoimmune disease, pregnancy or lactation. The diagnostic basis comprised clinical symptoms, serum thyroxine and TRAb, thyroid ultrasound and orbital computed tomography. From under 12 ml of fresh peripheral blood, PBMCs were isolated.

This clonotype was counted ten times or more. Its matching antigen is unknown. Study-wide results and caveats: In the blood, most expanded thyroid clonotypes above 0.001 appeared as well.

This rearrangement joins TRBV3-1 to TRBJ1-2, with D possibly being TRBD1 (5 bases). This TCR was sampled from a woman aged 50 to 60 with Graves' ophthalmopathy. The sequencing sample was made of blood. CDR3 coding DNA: TGTGCCAGCAGCCAAGCCGCCCGAGCAGGGATCTATGGCTACACCTTC. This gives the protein CASSQAARAGIYGYTF.